The 30 T cell receptor beta chains listed next were all sequenced from one sample in a study of Graves' ophthalmopathy and Graves' hyperthyroidism. As the template, RNA transcripts were used to amplify TCR beta CDR3 regions. The first round was an RT-PCR with HTBI primers, and the second round was a multiplex PCR. Each CDR3 protein is one row after TCRdb ran MiXCR on the multiplex PCR reads. The sample yields 300,000 to 450,000 distinct CDR3 sequences, roughly a sixth seen once. The specimen was peripheral blood. The receptors derive from an adult woman with stable Graves' hyperthyroidism.

This clonotype was detected many times. The V call is TRBV12-5, the J call TRBJ2-7; 10 positions agree with TRBD1. This CDR3 comprises 15 residues. Trimming cost V 5 bases and J 4 bases; bases outside gene matches: 8. Germline CDR1 reads LGHNT; CDR2 reads FRNRAP. CDR3 amino acids: CASGPGTGVLYEQYF. The CDR3 region has the DNA TGTGCTAGTGGTCCCGGGACAGGGGTTCTTTACGAGCAGTACTTC.

This clonotype was counted ten times or more. This chain connects TRBV29-1 to TRBJ2-5; 8 positions match TRBD2. The V segment lost 6 bases and the J segment 5 bases; nucleotides outside the gene matches: 8. The CDR3 is 13 residues long. Germline lookup yields CDR1 SQVTM and CDR2 ANQGSEA. The CDR3 nucleotides are TGCAGCGTAGACGGGGGGGATGGTGAGACCCAGTACTTC. This encodes CSVDGGDGETQYF.

The J gene is TRBJ1-5, the V gene TRBV19; no definite D call. Germline CDR1 is LNHDA and CDR2 is SQIVND (reference sequence). The CDR3 totals 12 residues. The V end was cut by 2 bases, the J end by 9 bases, with 8 bases between. CDR3 residues: CASSILGRPQHF. DNA of the CDR3: TGTGCCAGTAGTATACTGGGCCGGCCCCAGCATTTT. Full variable domain (rest looked up from reference TRBV19 and TRBJ1-5): DGGITQSPKYLFRKEGQNVTLSCEQNLNHDAMYWYRQDPGQGLRLIYYSQIVNDFQKGDIAEGYSVSREKKESFPLTVTSAQKNPTAFYLCASSILGRPQHFGDGTRLSIL.

A remark on this clonotype: This may be a read error: a much more frequent sequence differs by one nucleotide. It is likely a read error, because the conserved phenylalanine at the end of the CDR3 is missing. The chain carries TRBV24-1 and TRBJ2-6; 9 positions match TRBD1. Germline CDR1 is KGHDR and CDR2 is SFDVKD. V lost 3 bases and J lost 4; bases outside the gene matches: 6. The CDR3 extends over 17 amino acids. CDR3 residues: CATSDQQGADGANVLTV. CDR3 sequence (DNA): TGTGCCACCAGTGATCAACAGGGGGCTGACGGGGCCAACGTCCTGACTGTC.

This clonotype was seen more than once but under ten times. The chain couples TRBV9 to TRBJ2-7, with 8 bases fitting TRBD2. Per the germline V gene, CDR1 is SGDLS and CDR2 is YYNGEE. V shed 4 bases and J 6 bases; nucleotides not matched to a gene: 9. The CDR3 totals 14 residues. The CDR3 sequence is CASSPGVAGSEQYF. CDR3 bases: TGTGCCAGCAGCCCCGGGGTAGCGGGATCCGAGCAGTACTTC.

This clonotype was counted ten times or more. The chain recombines TRBV5-1 with TRBJ2-4; the D is unclear. The germline V and J ends were trimmed by 0 bases and 6 bases, with 10 bases remaining between them. The CDR3 has 14 residues. In germline, CDR1 is SGHRS, CDR2 YFSETQ. Here the CDR3 reads CASSLDTTLNIQYF. Written as DNA, the CDR3 is TGCGCCAGCAGCTTGGACACGACTCTAAACATTCAGTACTTC.

At least ten counts were recorded for this clonotype. The V call is TRBV7-2, the J call TRBJ1-1; 7 nucleotides match TRBD1. The CDR3 loop spans 16 amino acids. Trimming removed 1 base from V and 0 bases from J; junction bases left unmatched: 5. Germline V lookup: CDR1 SGHTA, CDR2 FQGNSA. CDR3 residues: CASSLVGQMMNTEAFF. CDR3 nucleotide sequence: TGTGCCAGCAGCTTAGTGGGACAGATGATGAACACTGAAGCTTTCTTT.

At least ten counts were recorded for this clonotype. The chain is built from TRBV3-1 and TRBJ2-5, with 8 bases lining up with TRBD1. The CDR3 extends over 15 amino acids. Germline CDR1 reads LGHDT; CDR2 reads YNNKEL (reference sequence). V lost 6 bases to trimming and J lost 0 bases; unmatched junction nucleotides: 6. CDR3 bases: TGTGCCAGCAGGCAACGGACAGGGAACCAAGAGACCCAGTACTTC. It yields the protein CASRQRTGNQETQYF.

This clonotype was seen repeatedly, ten times or more. The chain uses TRBV12-3 or TRBV12-4 and TRBJ2-7, with 8 bases identical to TRBD1. The CDR3 sequence is 18 residues long. With V trimmed by 1 base and J by 3 bases, 14 bases remained unmatched. This CDR3 is CASSLDMPFGTGLYEQYF. CDR3 nucleotides: TGTGCCAGCAGTTTAGATATGCCCTTCGGGACAGGCCTCTACGAGCAGTACTTC.

The gene calls are TRBV19 and TRBJ1-5, with 9 positions matching TRBD1. Per germline, CDR1 LNHDA and CDR2 SQIVND (reference sequence). Losses at the gene ends were 5 bases for V and 3 bases for J; bases not matched to a gene: 8. CDR3 length: 16 amino acids. Written as DNA, the CDR3 is TGTGCCAGTAGTCCCTCGGACAGGGGCCCCAATCAGCCCCAGCATTTT. Its protein is CASSPSDRGPNQPQHF.

The sample holds many counts of this clonotype. The rearrangement links TRBV27 to TRBJ2-7, with unresolved D. V was pared by 2 bases and J by 4 bases, with 6 bases between. Per germline, CDR1 MNHEY and CDR2 SMNVEV (reference sequence). The CDR3 loop spans 12 amino acids. The CDR3 loop reads CASSLIGYEQYF. Here the CDR3 DNA reads TGTGCCAGCAGTTTAATTGGATACGAGCAGTACTTC.

This clonotype occurred many times. The chain couples TRBV28 to TRBJ2-5; D unclear. Germline CDR1 and CDR2: MDHEN and SYDVKM. Between the trimmed V and J ends, which lost 2 bases and 1 base, there was a span of 2 bases. The CDR3 length is 12 residues. As DNA, the CDR3 is TGTGCCAGCAGTTTACCCCAAGAGACCCAGTACTTC. This translates into CASSLPQETQYF.

This clonotype came up many times. V usage is TRBV7-9 and J usage is TRBJ1-2; 12 nucleotides agree with TRBD1. This CDR3 has 15 residues. V trimming: 5 bases; J trimming: 6 bases; junction bases outside the gene matches: 7. Per the germline V gene, CDR1 is SEHNR and CDR2 is FQNEAQ (reference sequence). CDR3 region: CASSPGTGGANGYTF. DNA of the CDR3: TGTGCCAGCAGCCCCGGGACAGGGGGCGCGAATGGCTACACCTTC.

At least ten counts were recorded for this clonotype. The CDR3 region is CASRAKTPNLRVGELFF. For the CDR3, the DNA is TGTGCCAGCAGGGCGAAAACCCCCAACCTTCGGGTCGGGGAGCTGTTTTTT. The genes are TRBV28 and TRBJ2-2, with D unclear. This CDR3 is built from 17 residues. V was cut by 6 bases and J by 7 bases, with 24 bases left in between. The germline CDR1 and CDR2 sequences are MDHEN and SYDVKM.

Ten or more counts support this clonotype. The chain joins TRBV28 to TRBJ2-7; the match to TRBD1 covers 7 bases. CDR1 MDHEN and CDR2 SYDVKM come from the germline V gene. Trimming removed 5 bases from V and 4 bases from J; junction bases left unmatched: 14. This CDR3 spans 16 amino acids. CDR3 nucleotides: TGTGCCAGCAGTGCCCACAGGGGCGTCATTTTATACGAGCAGTACTTC. Amino acids: CASSAHRGVILYEQYF.

This clonotype was recorded at least ten times. The chain employs TRBV28 and TRBJ2-7, with 10 bases fitting TRBD1. The germline CDR1 and CDR2 sequences are MDHEN and SYDVKM. The CDR3 is 14 amino acids. With V trimmed by 5 bases and J by 4 bases, 5 bases remained unmatched. CDR3 coding DNA: TGTGCCAGCAGTAGCGACAGGGGGCGGTACGAGCAGTACTTC. Amino acid sequence: CASSSDRGRYEQYF.

This clonotype was seen ten or more times. V and J are TRBV7-2 and TRBJ2-7, with TRBD2 matching over 8 bases. The V gene end was trimmed by 0 bases and the J gene end by 6 bases; junction bases not matched to a gene: 7. The germline gives CDR1 SGHTA, CDR2 FQGNSA. The CDR3 is 15 amino acids. DNA of the CDR3: TGTGCCAGCAGCTTAGCTCGGACGGGAGGGTCCGAGCAGTACTTC. This sequence encodes CASSLARTGGSEQYF.

This sequence joins TRBV20-1 and TRBJ2-3; tentatively, D is TRBD1 (6 bases). V lost 3 bases to trimming and J lost 0 bases, with 13 bases between them. The CDR3 consists of 15 residues. The germline gives CDR1 DFQATT, CDR2 SNEGSKA (reference sequence). The CDR3 protein is CSASDPRGSTDTQYF. DNA for the CDR3: TGCAGTGCTAGCGACCCTAGGGGGAGCACAGATACGCAGTATTTT.

This clonotype was recorded many times. The chain joins TRBV4-3 to TRBJ2-7; TRBD1 might be the D (6 bases). This CDR3 region has 15 residues. V dropped 2 bases and J dropped 9 bases, with 20 bases sitting between them. CDR1 and CDR2 (germline): LGHNA, YSLEER. The CDR3 nucleotides read TGCGCCAGCAGCCAACAGAGGACAGAACTATCGGTGCAGTACTTC. Amino acids: CASSQQRTELSVQYF.

In its sample, this clonotype was seen many times. The junction differs from germline at one of its ends, possibly a read error. This sequence joins TRBV29-1 and TRBJ1-2; TRBD1 aligns across 10 bases. The germline CDR1 and CDR2 sequences are SQVTM and ANQGSEA. The CDR3 consists of 14 residues. The CDR3 coding sequence is TGCAGCGTGGAAGACAGGGGGCACGACTATGGCTACACCTTC. Residues: CSVEDRGHDYGYTF.

This clonotype was recorded at least ten times. This chain joins TRBV28 and TRBJ2-7; 10 bases fit TRBD2. The V gene's germline CDR1 is MDHEN and CDR2 SYDVKM. After removal of 0 bases from V and 4 bases from J, the junction contained 3 bases not matched to a gene. The CDR3 loop spans 15 amino acids. The CDR3 sequence: CASSLWASGRYEQYF. The CDR3 bases are TGTGCCAGCAGTTTATGGGCTAGCGGGAGATACGAGCAGTACTTC.

This clonotype was seen repeatedly, ten times or more. The V gene is TRBV29-1, the J gene TRBJ2-5; D possibly uses TRBD1 or TRBD2 (5 bases each). V shed 6 bases and J shed 2 bases, with 19 bases lying between them. The CDR3 extends over 15 amino acids. CDR1 SQVTM and CDR2 ANQGSEA come from the germline V gene. The chain's CDR3 is CSVERLGDAQETQYF. CDR3 sequence (DNA): TGCAGCGTGGAAAGGTTAGGGGACGCTCAAGAGACCCAGTACTTC.

V gene TRBV12-3 or TRBV12-4 combines with J gene TRBJ2-5; no clear D. The CDR3 totals 14 residues. The ends were cut back, 3 bases at V and 2 bases at J, with 10 bases in the middle. Written as DNA, the CDR3 is TGTGCCAGCAGTTTGGTGTGGAAACAAGAGACCCAGTACTTC. Translating it yields CASSLVWKQETQYF.

This clonotype was seen ten or more times. V gene TRBV12-5 combines with J gene TRBJ1-1; D remains ambiguous. CDR1 is LGHNT and CDR2 is FRNRAP in the germline V gene. Trimming pared 4 bases from V and 6 bases from J, leaving 6 bases between. The CDR3 runs to 11 residues. CDR3 in DNA: TGTGCTAGTGGTTCTGGCGCTGAAGCTTTCTTT. This translates into CASGSGAEAFF.

Remarks on this clonotype: A much larger clonotype is one base distant, so this may be a read error. The V call is TRBV28, the J call TRBJ1-5, with D maybe TRBD1 (6 bases). The CDR3 sequence is 11 residues long. Looked up from germline, CDR1 is MDHEN and CDR2 is SYDVKM. For the CDR3, the DNA is TGTGCCGCAGGGGAGAATCAGCCCAAGCATTTT. It codes for CAAGENQPKHF.

The CDR3 sequence is CASSLNIWGNTGELFF. CDR3 in DNA: TGTGCCAGCAGCTTAAATATTTGGGGAAACACCGGGGAGCTGTTTTTT. V and J are TRBV11-2 and TRBJ2-2, with no clear D. The CDR3 contains 16 residues. Germline CDR1 and CDR2: SGHAT and FQNNGV. The V gene lost 2 bases and the J gene lost 2 bases, with 12 bases spanning the gap. Supplemented by reference TRBV11-2 and TRBJ2-2, the full variable domain reads EAGVAQSPRYKIIEKRQSVAFWCNPISGHATLYWYQQILGQGPKLLIQFQNNGVVDDSQLPKDRFSAERLKGVDSTLKIQPAKLEDSAVYLCASSLNIWGNTGELFFGEGSRLTVL.

In this sample, this clonotype turned up many times. The CDR3 DNA reads as TGTGCCAGCAGTTCCCCGTATAGGGCCGGGGAACAGAACACTGAAGCTTTCTTT. This encodes CASSSPYRAGEQNTEAFF. The rearrangement links TRBV27 to TRBJ1-1; D ambiguous. The CDR3 spans 18 residues. Germline-derived CDR1 and CDR2 are MNHEY and SMNVEV (reference sequence). V was cut by 4 bases and J by 1 base, with 22 bases left in between.

This clonotype was observed at least ten times. The chain links TRBV24-1 to TRBJ2-2, with 9 bases fitting TRBD1. V dropped 3 bases and J dropped 2; count of bases not matched to a gene: 3. The length of the CDR3 is 16 residues. The germline gives CDR1 KGHDR, CDR2 SFDVKD. Here the CDR3 reads CATSDRDRDNTGELFF. CDR3 bases: TGTGCCACCAGTGATAGGGACAGGGATAACACCGGGGAGCTGTTTTTT.

This clonotype was seen more than once but under ten times. With a much larger clone just one base away, this may be a read error. The V call is TRBV6-5, the J call TRBJ2-5; TRBD1 might be the D (6 bases). This CDR3 spans 15 amino acids. CDR1 MNHEY and CDR2 SVGAGI come from the germline V gene. The CDR3 protein is CASSYSQGFSGTKYF. The CDR3 DNA reads TGTGCCAGCAGTTACTCTCAGGGGTTCTCGGGGACCAAGTACTTC.

This clonotype was recorded at least ten times. J is TRBJ2-6 and V is TRBV12-3 or TRBV12-4; no firm D call. V was clipped by 5 bases and J by 0 bases, with 8 bases between them. The CDR3 is 15 amino acids. The CDR3 here is CASSPQDSGANVLTF. The CDR3 DNA is TGTGCCAGCAGTCCCCAGGACTCTGGGGCCAACGTCCTGACTTTC.